This T cell receptor beta chain was sequenced for a study of blood T cell repertoires in COVID-19. This CDR3 comprises 14 residues. Germline values: CDR1 SNHLY, CDR2 FYNNEI. With 11 bases removed from V and 4 bases from J, the gap between germline ends came to 20 bases. The table came from immunoSEQ multiplex PCR; TCRdb's copy has only in-frame clones and leaves some out. The table includes more than 250,000 clones, about 87% detected once. Sequenced material: PBMCs or T cells enriched from blood (not recorded which). The chain employs TRBV2 and TRBJ1-2; tentatively, D is TRBD1 (6 bases). The source is a woman aged 25 to 39 who had recovered from COVID-19. The chain's CDR3 is CAASLDSLSYGYTF. The CDR3 DNA follows: TGTGCCGCCTCCCTGGACAGTCTTAGCTATGGCTACACCTTC.